A single sample gave rise to the 16 T cell receptor beta chains below, sequenced in a study of prognosis after radiotherapy for stage I lung cancer (dated by TCRdb to the early 2020s). Sequenced using an Illumina HiSeq 3000. Two rounds of multiplex PCR were performed to amplify the TCR beta CDR3 region from genomic DNA. The first PCR round used primers specific to each TRBV and TRBJ gene, and the primer sequences were filed in Chinese patent CN105087789A. Clones were called with MiXCR by TCRdb after fastp trimmed the public reads at Q25, and only in-frame beta chains were retained. All rows with the same CDR3 protein become a single entry with the most common DNA and genes. This sample has approximately 20,000 distinct CDR3 sequences in its table, and roughly 26% of those were observed once. The ten most abundant clones make up about 22% of the sample. This sample comprised PBMCs, obtained before or after stereotactic body radiation therapy (not recorded which). Every receptor here comes from a donor of 50 years or more with non-small cell lung cancer.

About this clonotype: This may be a read error, as it is one base from a much larger clone. The rearrangement links TRBV9 to TRBJ1-1; tentative D call: TRBD1 (5 bases). The V end was cut by 6 bases, the J end by 4 bases, with 13 bases between. Germline assignment: CDR1 SGDLS and CDR2 YYNGEE. The CDR3 is 13 amino acids. This CDR3 reads CASNPGRTTEAFF. DNA of the CDR3: TGTGCCAGCAATCCAGGGCGGACCACTGAAGCTTTCTTT.

There are many counts of this clonotype. J is TRBJ2-2 and V is TRBV3-1; TRBD2 agrees at 7 bases. Trimming at V came to 6 bases and at J to 4 bases, leaving 5 bases not matched to a gene. The CDR3 is 14 residues long. Germline V gives CDR1 LGHDT, CDR2 YNNKEL (reference sequence). CDR3 sequence: CASRGGSSTGELFF. In nucleotides, the CDR3 is TGTGCCAGCAGGGGGGGGAGTAGCACCGGGGAGCTGTTTTTT. Drawing the rest from reference TRBV3-1 and TRBJ2-2, the complete variable domain is DTAVSQTPKYLVTQMGNDKSIKCEQNLGHDTMYWYKQDSKKFLKIMFSYNNKELIINETVPNRFSPKSPDKAHLNLHINSLELGDSAVYFCASRGGSSTGELFFGEGSRLTVL.

As for this clonotype: This likely came from a read error, as a far larger clone is one base away. This chain uses TRBV7-9 with TRBJ2-3; D perhaps matches TRBD1 (5 bases). The CDR3 sequence is 13 residues long. Germline loops: CDR1 SEHNR, CDR2 FQNEAQ (reference sequence). In DNA form, the CDR3 reads TGTGCCAGCAGCTTACGACTCACAGGTACGCAGTATTTT. Amino acid sequence: CASSLRLTGTQYF.

This clonotype was picked up many times. V and J are TRBV20-1 and TRBJ2-4, with 9 bases lining up with TRBD1. This CDR3 is 19 amino acids long. Germline trimming cut 2 bases from V and 2 bases from J; bases unmatched to any gene: 16. Per germline, CDR1 DFQATT and CDR2 SNEGSKA (reference sequence). The CDR3 loop is CSARPNLVGTGLTKNIQYF. CDR3 in DNA: TGCAGTGCTAGACCTAACCTTGTCGGGACAGGGCTGACCAAAAACATTCAGTACTTC.

Concerning this clonotype itself: A read error likely explains this, since a far larger clone differs by one base. The rearrangement joins TRBV20-1 to TRBJ2-4; 8 bases fit TRBD2. The DNA end is more similar to TRBJ2-1, so the J call may be wrong. Per germline, CDR1 DFQATT and CDR2 SNEGSKA (reference sequence). This CDR3 is built from 15 residues. CDR3 loop: CSATGNSGDWGEQFF. The DNA of the CDR3 is TGCAGTGCTACGGGGAATAGCGGGGATTGGGGTGAGCAGTTCTTC.

A word on this clonotype: A read error is the likely source, as a far larger clone sits one nucleotide away. The chain uses TRBV6-4 and TRBJ1-6, with D hard to call. The germline V gene encodes CDR1 MRHNA and CDR2 SNTAGT. V was cut by 7 bases and J by 7 bases, with 20 bases left in between. The CDR3 length is 16 residues. The CDR3 spells CASIYMSGRQNSPLHF. The DNA of the CDR3 is TGTGCCAGCATTTACATGTCTGGCCGGCAAAATTCACCCCTCCACTTT.

This clonotype was recorded many times. The genes are TRBV19 and TRBJ2-3; D gene uncertain. The CDR3 runs to 12 residues. CDR1 and CDR2 from the germline V gene are LNHDA and SQIVND (reference sequence). V lost 4 bases and J lost 2, with 4 bases in between. As DNA, the CDR3 is TGTGCCAGTAGTACATCCACAGATACGCAGTATTTT. Its protein is CASSTSTDTQYF.

This clonotype was counted ten times or more. This sequence joins TRBV6-1 and TRBJ1-2, with D possibly being TRBD1 (6 bases). CDR1 MNHNS and CDR2 SASEGT come from the germline V gene. The V gene lost 9 bases and the J gene lost 4 bases, with 12 bases spanning the gap. This CDR3 comprises 12 residues. The CDR3 reads CASNRVGYGYTF. The CDR3 DNA reads as TGTGCCAGTAACAGGGTCGGCTATGGCTACACCTTC.

This clonotype came up many times. The chain carries TRBV6-5 and TRBJ1-6; D gene ambiguous. Trimming pared 3 bases from V and 6 bases from J, leaving 9 bases between. Per germline, CDR1 MNHEY and CDR2 SVGAGI. This CDR3 spans 14 amino acids. The CDR3 reads CASSYARFNSPLHF. CDR3 coding DNA: TGTGCCAGCAGTTATGCCAGGTTTAATTCACCCCTCCACTTT.

This clonotype has at least ten counts. This rearrangement joins TRBV6-1 to TRBJ2-1, with D perhaps matching TRBD2 (6 bases). The CDR3 loop spans 15 amino acids. V was cut by 6 bases and J by 8 bases, with 20 bases left in between. Looked up from germline, CDR1 is MNHNS and CDR2 is SASEGT. CDR3 sequence: CASREPGLASDEQFF. CDR3 nucleotides: TGTGCCAGCAGGGAACCGGGACTGGCGAGCGATGAGCAGTTCTTC.

This clonotype was observed at least ten times. The J gene is TRBJ2-5, the V gene TRBV5-1; 9 bases match TRBD1. After removal of 1 base from V and 5 bases from J, the junction contained 6 bases not matched to a gene. Germline lookup yields CDR1 SGHRS and CDR2 YFSETQ. The CDR3 sequence is 15 residues long. The CDR3 loop is CASSLRGTGLETQYF. CDR3 bases: TGCGCCAGCAGCTTGAGAGGGACAGGGTTGGAGACCCAGTACTTC.

In its sample, this clonotype was seen many times. At one of its ends the junction is not consistent with the germline gene, which may arise from a read error. The CDR3 DNA reads as TGCAGTGTGGGGGGAAGGGGGAATCGGCCCCAGCATTTT. This gives the protein CSVGGRGNRPQHF. This chain uses TRBV20-1 with TRBJ1-5, with D possibly TRBD1 on 6 matching bases. Germline V lookup: CDR1 DFQATT, CDR2 SNEGSKA (reference sequence). This CDR3 comprises 13 residues.

This clonotype was counted ten times or more. The J gene is TRBJ1-1, the V gene TRBV12-3 or TRBV12-4, with D maybe TRBD1 (5 bases). Trimming stripped 0 bases from V and 5 bases from J, with 16 bases between. The CDR3 has 16 amino acids. CDR3 in amino acids: CASSLALPRVETEAFF. In DNA form, the CDR3 reads TGTGCCAGCAGTTTAGCGCTTCCCAGGGTGGAAACTGAAGCTTTCTTT.

Ten or more counts support this clonotype. The V and J genes are TRBV7-9 and TRBJ2-1; 7 bases are a match to TRBD2. The J segment lost 7 bases and the V segment lost 4 bases, leaving 7 bases of the junction unmatched. The CDR3 totals 14 residues. Per the germline V gene, CDR1 is SEHNR and CDR2 is FQNEAQ (reference sequence). Here the CDR3 reads CASSSGLGVNEQFF. CDR3 DNA: TGTGCCAGCAGCTCAGGACTAGGGGTGAATGAGCAGTTCTTC.

This clonotype has a count of ten or more. The V gene is TRBV19, the J gene TRBJ1-1; D ambiguous. Trimming stripped 6 bases from V and 2 bases from J, with 4 bases between. Per the germline V gene, CDR1 is LNHDA and CDR2 is SQIVND (reference sequence). The CDR3 is made up of 11 amino acids. CDR3 DNA: TGTGCCAGTAGCCTAAACACTGAAGCTTTCTTT. Its translation: CASSLNTEAFF. Full variable domain (outside the CDR3, taken from reference TRBV19 and TRBJ1-1): DGGITQSPKYLFRKEGQNVTLSCEQNLNHDAMYWYRQDPGQGLRLIYYSQIVNDFQKGDIAEGYSVSREKKESFPLTVTSAQKNPTAFYLCASSLNTEAFFGQGTRLTVV.

This clonotype was seen many times. The genes are TRBV19 and TRBJ2-7, with D possibly being TRBD2 (6 bases). This CDR3 region has 15 residues. Per the germline V gene, CDR1 is LNHDA and CDR2 is SQIVND (reference sequence). V lost 0 bases to trimming and J lost 0 bases, with 9 bases between them. CDR3 loop: CASSIDGGISYEQYF. The CDR3 DNA follows: TGTGCCAGTAGTATAGACGGCGGGATCTCCTACGAGCAGTACTTC.